The 2 T cell receptor beta chains listed next were all sequenced from one sample in a study of OX40 agonist ivuxolimab in advanced cancers. The method was immunoSEQ multiplex PCR; TCRdb's version includes in-frame clones alone and lacks a portion of them. The data contain about 67,000 clones, roughly 90% of them singletons. The starting material was CD4+ or CD8+ T cells sorted from blood, obtained in a trial of the OX40 agonist ivuxolimab. The receptors were sampled from an adult with an advanced solid tumor such as melanoma, head and neck, liver or kidney cancer.

This clone appeared a single time. The chain employs TRBV7-9 and TRBJ1-4, with unresolved D. The CDR3 totals 15 residues. Germline values: CDR1 SEHNR, CDR2 FQNEAQ (reference sequence). Trimming cost V 5 bases and J 4 bases, with 14 bases left between them. The CDR3 loop is CASSLEAQFNEKLFF. The DNA of the CDR3 is TGTGCCAGCAGCCTCGAGGCACAATTTAATGAAAAACTGTTTTTT.

The V and J genes are TRBV18 and TRBJ2-2; D is possibly TRBD1 (6 bases). The CDR3 covers 17 residues. Per the germline V gene, CDR1 is KGHSH and CDR2 is LQKENI. Trimming took off 0 bases at V and 2 bases at J, with 13 bases between the two ends. The CDR3 DNA reads TGTGCCAGCTCACCACCTGCCGGGACACAAAACACCGGGGAGCTGTTTTTT. Encoded protein: CASSPPAGTQNTGELFF.